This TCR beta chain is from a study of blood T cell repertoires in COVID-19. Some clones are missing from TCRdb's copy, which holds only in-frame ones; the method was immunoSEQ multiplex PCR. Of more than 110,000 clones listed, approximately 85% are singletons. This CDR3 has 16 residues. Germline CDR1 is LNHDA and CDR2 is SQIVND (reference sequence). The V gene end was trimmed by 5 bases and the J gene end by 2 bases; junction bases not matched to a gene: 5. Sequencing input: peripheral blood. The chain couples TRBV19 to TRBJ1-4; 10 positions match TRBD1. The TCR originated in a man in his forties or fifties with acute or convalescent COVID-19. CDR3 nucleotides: TGTGCCAGTAGTCCCGGGACAGGGGTTACTAATGAAAAACTGTTTTTT. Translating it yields CASSPGTGVTNEKLFF.